The 19 T cell receptor beta chains below come from one sample, sequenced in a study of blood T cell repertoires in COVID-19. Sequenced by immunoSEQ multiplex PCR; TCRdb stores in-frame clones only, minus some. This table holds some 120,000 clones, roughly 84% found once. Material: peripheral blood. Receptor source: a man aged 40-49 years with acute or convalescent COVID-19.

The chain links TRBV7-6 to TRBJ2-7; TRBD2 matches 13 bases. Trimming at V came to 1 base and at J to 4 bases, leaving 1 base not matched to a gene. The CDR3 length is 15 residues. In germline, CDR1 is SGHVS, CDR2 FNYEAQ. CDR3 DNA: TGTGCCAGCAGCTTAGGGACTAGCGGGAGTTACGAGCAGTACTTC. Translation gives CASSLGTSGSYEQYF.

The J gene is TRBJ2-3, the V gene TRBV19; 10 bases align to TRBD1. Germline assignment: CDR1 LNHDA and CDR2 SQIVND (reference sequence). CDR3 length: 16 residues. The trim removed 5 bases at V and 2 bases at J, leaving 7 bases unmatched. The CDR3 loop is CASSEPGTGATDTQYF. The CDR3 DNA reads as TGTGCCAGTAGTGAACCGGGGACAGGGGCCACAGATACGCAGTATTTT.

J is TRBJ2-7 and V is TRBV7-9; 7 nucleotides align to TRBD1. V lost 10 bases and J lost 4; bases outside the gene matches: 7. The germline V gene has CDR1 SEHNR and CDR2 FQNEAQ (reference sequence). CDR3 length: 12 amino acids. The CDR3 spells CATSGQKYEQYF. The DNA of the CDR3 is TGTGCCACCTCGGGACAGAAATACGAGCAGTACTTC.

The chain joins TRBV14 to TRBJ1-5; tentatively, D is TRBD1 (6 bases). V was shortened by 1 base and J by 15 bases, with 10 bases between the two germline ends. CDR1 and CDR2 from the germline V gene are SGHDN and FVKESK. The CDR3 has 11 amino acids. CDR3: CASSQVRGWHF. The CDR3 coding sequence is TGTGCCAGCAGCCAAGTGAGGGGGTGGCATTTT.

The rearrangement uses TRBV6-6 and TRBJ2-2; 11 bases map to TRBD2. Germline CDR1 is MNHNY and CDR2 is SVGAGI (reference sequence). This CDR3 is built from 16 residues. Trimming cost V 6 bases and J 6 bases; bases outside gene matches: 9. As DNA, the CDR3 is TGTGCCAGCAGGGGTAGCGGGGGGGCGTCGGCCGGGGAGCTGTTTTTT. Protein product: CASRGSGGASAGELFF.

The chain carries TRBV7-2 and TRBJ2-3; 10 bases match TRBD2. Germline V lookup: CDR1 SGHTA, CDR2 FQGNSA. This CDR3 contains 16 residues. The junction had 10 bases not matched to a gene; V was cut back by 6 bases and J by 4 bases. The CDR3 DNA reads as TGTGCCAGCAGGCCTCAGAGAGCGGGAGGGGCAGATACGCAGTATTTT. It is translated as CASRPQRAGGADTQYF.

This clone turned up a few times. This chain links TRBV19 with TRBJ1-5; D gene ambiguous. The germline V gene has CDR1 LNHDA and CDR2 SQIVND (reference sequence). Trimming removed 7 bases at V and 4 bases at J, with 11 bases between. CDR3 length: 13 residues. Here the CDR3 reads CASNKERNQPQHF. The CDR3 DNA is TGTGCCAGTAACAAGGAGAGGAATCAGCCCCAGCATTTT.

V gene TRBV6-1 combines with J gene TRBJ2-7, with TRBD2 as a possible D gene (5 bases). CDR3 length: 17 residues. V lost 4 bases and J lost 3, with 22 bases in between. Germline V CDR1 and CDR2: MNHNS, SASEGT. The CDR3 spells CASSVTIVGLADYEQYF. CDR3 sequence (DNA): TGTGCCAGCAGTGTCACTATAGTTGGGCTAGCAGACTACGAGCAGTACTTC.

The chain combines TRBV4-3 with TRBJ2-3, with TRBD2 matching over 9 bases. Trimming removed 3 bases from V and 1 base from J; junction bases left unmatched: 11. Germline V CDR1 and CDR2: LGHNA, YSLEER. The CDR3 length is 18 residues. This chain's CDR3 is CASSQEPGLAQRTDTQYF. The DNA of the CDR3 is TGCGCCAGCAGCCAGGAACCGGGACTAGCCCAACGCACAGATACGCAGTATTTT.

The V gene is TRBV6-1, the J gene TRBJ1-3, with D possibly being TRBD1 (5 bases). This CDR3 is 15 amino acids long. Germline V gene sequence: CDR1 MNHNS, CDR2 SASEGT. Between the trimmed V and J ends, which lost 8 bases and 14 bases, there was a span of 28 bases. CDR3 in DNA: TGTGCCAGCTGTGGCCCCGGGGGAGGCCACGCGACCCTATATTTT. Protein: CASCGPGGGHATLYF.

This sequence joins TRBV6-5 and TRBJ2-5; 10 positions agree with TRBD1. The trim removed 7 bases at V and 5 bases at J, leaving 7 bases unmatched. There are 14 residues in the CDR3. CDR1 and CDR2 (germline): MNHEY, SVGAGI. The CDR3 protein is CASTKGQGPETQYF. The CDR3 DNA is TGTGCCAGCACAAAGGGACAGGGGCCGGAGACCCAGTACTTC.

This sequence joins TRBV27 and TRBJ1-5; 8 bases are a match to TRBD1. CDR3 length: 16 amino acids. CDR1 and CDR2 (germline): MNHEY, SMNVEV (reference sequence). Losses at the gene ends were 5 bases for V and 5 bases for J; bases not matched to a gene: 11. The CDR3 loop is CASSRDPADRDQPQHF. The CDR3 DNA follows: TGTGCCAGCAGTAGAGACCCCGCGGACAGGGATCAGCCCCAGCATTTT.

The chain links TRBV12-5 to TRBJ1-1; D call uncertain. Trimming cost V 3 bases and J 0 bases, with 14 bases left between them. The CDR3 is 16 residues long. Per germline, CDR1 LGHNT and CDR2 FRNRAP. The CDR3 reads CASGFTRQGLNTEAFF. CDR3 coding DNA: TGTGCTAGTGGTTTTACACGACAAGGTCTGAACACTGAAGCTTTCTTT.

This clone was seen just once. This rearrangement joins TRBV5-1 to TRBJ2-1; TRBD2 matches at 15 bases. The CDR3 is made up of 17 amino acids. With 4 bases clipped from V and 7 bases from J, the junction kept 9 bases outside the gene matches. Germline values: CDR1 SGHRS, CDR2 YFSETQ. The CDR3 spells CASSPAAGLAGGNEQFF. The CDR3 DNA is TGCGCCAGCAGCCCGGCCGCGGGACTAGCGGGAGGAAATGAGCAGTTCTTC.

The chain joins TRBV6-5 to TRBJ1-1; D is possibly TRBD1 (6 bases). Germline assignment: CDR1 MNHEY and CDR2 SVGAGI. The CDR3 runs 13 residues. V shed 6 bases and J shed 8 bases, with 16 bases lying between them. CDR3 in amino acids: CASRLGQFGEAFF. In DNA form, the CDR3 reads TGTGCCAGCAGACTCGGACAGTTTGGAGAAGCTTTCTTT.

This rearrangement joins TRBV2 to TRBJ2-7; weak D call: TRBD2 (6 bases). The V gene lost 6 bases and the J gene lost 4 bases, with 10 bases spanning the gap. The CDR3 covers 12 residues. Germline lookup yields CDR1 SNHLY and CDR2 FYNNEI. The CDR3 nucleotides are TGTGCCAGCAGGGCGGGGTCGTACGAGCAGTACTTC. Protein sequence: CASRAGSYEQYF.

The chain combines TRBV7-2 with TRBJ1-2; TRBD1 matches at 8 bases. From germline, CDR1 is SGHTA and CDR2 FQGNSA. The V gene end was trimmed by 5 bases and the J gene end by 6 bases; junction bases not matched to a gene: 5. The CDR3 is 13 residues long. Here the CDR3 reads CASSAQGADGYTF. The CDR3 coding sequence is TGTGCCAGCAGCGCCCAGGGGGCGGATGGCTACACCTTC.

The rearrangement uses TRBV6-6 and TRBJ2-7, with 8 bases identical to TRBD2. CDR1 is MNHNY and CDR2 is SVGAGI in the germline V gene (reference sequence). The CDR3 consists of 15 residues. Unmatched junction bases numbered 10, after V lost 6 bases and J lost 3 bases. The CDR3 nucleotides read TGTGCCAGCAGAGAAACGGGGGGGCCACTCTACGAGCAGTACTTC. This encodes CASRETGGPLYEQYF.

The V and J genes are TRBV5-5 and TRBJ1-2, with 12 bases that match TRBD1. Germline V gene lookup returns CDR1 SGHKS and CDR2 YYEKEE (reference sequence). The CDR3 runs to 20 residues. The junction had 20 bases not matched to a gene; V was cut back by 4 bases and J by 4 bases. The CDR3 here is CASSTGNRDRGRSSAYGYTF. CDR3 bases: TGTGCCAGCAGCACGGGGAACCGGGACAGGGGGCGAAGTTCGGCCTATGGCTACACCTTC. Using reference TRBV5-5 and TRBJ1-2 for the parts outside the CDR3, the full variable domain is DAGVTQSPTHLIKTRGQQVTLRCSPISGHKSVSWYQQVLGQGPQFIFQYYEKEERGRGNFPDRFSARQFPNYSSELNVNALLLGDSALYLCASSTGNRDRGRSSAYGYTFGSGTRLTVV.